Presented here are 5 T cell receptor beta chains from one specimen sequenced in a study of blood T cell repertoires in COVID-19 (dated by TCRdb to the early 2020s). Receptors were amplified or captured by the immunoSEQ multiplex PCR assay. Drawn from immuneACCESS, this table holds only the in-frame rearrangements with V and J called that TCRdb kept. Clones are partly lost; checked studies trace under half to an unresolved V gene and leave the rest unexplained. This sample lists approximately 250,000 clones; about 91% were detected once. The ten most abundant clones make up roughly 2.8% of the sample. The sequenced sample consisted of PBMCs or T cells enriched from blood (not recorded which). The receptors stem from a man in his forties or fifties who had been exposed to COVID-19.

The V call is TRBV5-4, the J call TRBJ2-1; 8 nucleotides align to TRBD1. CDR1 is SGHNT and CDR2 is YYREEE in the germline V gene (reference sequence). This CDR3 contains 15 residues. J gave up 5 bases and V 4 bases, and 8 bases lay outside the gene matches. The CDR3 DNA reads as TGTGCCAGCAGCCCAGGACAGGGCGTGCACAATGAGCAGTTCTTC. Its translation is CASSPGQGVHNEQFF.

CDR3 loop: CASSNRDRSSYEQYF. Written as DNA, the CDR3 is TGTGCCAGCAGCAACCGGGACAGGAGCTCCTACGAGCAGTACTTC. The chain uses TRBV5-4 and TRBJ2-7; 8 bases are shared with TRBD1. The CDR3 extends over 15 amino acids. Trimming cost V 4 bases and J 0 bases; bases outside gene matches: 6. Germline CDR1 is SGHNT and CDR2 is YYREEE (reference sequence).

This clone was counted a single time. This chain joins TRBV25-1 and TRBJ2-2; TRBD2 is a possible D gene (5 bases). V was shortened by 9 bases and J by 2 bases, with 16 bases between the two germline ends. This CDR3 has 15 residues. Germline CDR1 MGHDK, CDR2 SYGVNS. The CDR3 protein is CARSRWTHNTGELFF. CDR3 bases: TGTGCCAGAAGTCGTTGGACTCATAACACCGGGGAGCTGTTTTTT. Looking up the rest from reference TRBV25-1 and TRBJ2-2 gives the full variable domain: EADIYQTPRYLVIGTGKKITLECSQTMGHDKMYWYQQDPGMELHLIHYSYGVNSTEKGDLSSESTVSRIRTEHFPLTLESARPSHTSQYLCARSRWTHNTGELFFGEGSRLTVL.

The chain employs TRBV24-1 and TRBJ2-7, with D uncertain. Between the trimmed V and J ends, which lost 4 bases and 6 bases, there was a span of 15 bases. This CDR3 comprises 14 residues. Germline V gives CDR1 KGHDR, CDR2 SFDVKD. The CDR3 DNA reads TGTGCCACCAGTGACCCACGTTACGCGGCCGAGCAGTACTTC. Its protein product is CATSDPRYAAEQYF.

The chain uses TRBV19 and TRBJ1-4, with a possible D match to TRBD1 (5 bases). The CDR3 length is 15 residues. From germline, CDR1 is LNHDA and CDR2 SQIVND (reference sequence). Deletions cut 0 bases from V and 5 bases from J, with 10 bases between. The CDR3 reads CASSIDLPGNEKLFF. The CDR3 DNA reads as TGTGCCAGTAGTATAGATCTGCCAGGGAATGAAAAACTGTTTTTT.